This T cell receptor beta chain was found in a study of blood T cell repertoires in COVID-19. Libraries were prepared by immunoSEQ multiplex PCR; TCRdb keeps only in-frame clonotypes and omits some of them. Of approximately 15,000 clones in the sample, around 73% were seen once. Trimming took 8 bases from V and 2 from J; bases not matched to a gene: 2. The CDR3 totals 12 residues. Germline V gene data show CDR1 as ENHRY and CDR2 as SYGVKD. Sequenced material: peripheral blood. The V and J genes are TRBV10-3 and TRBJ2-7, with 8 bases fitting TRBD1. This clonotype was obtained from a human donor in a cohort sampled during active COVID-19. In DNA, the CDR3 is TGTGCCATCGGGGACAGGCCCTACGAGCAGTACTTC. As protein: CAIGDRPYEQYF.